These 18 T cell receptor beta chains share one sample of origin, sequenced in a study of radiation and T cells in renal cell carcinoma. The protocol was immunoSEQ multiplex PCR, while the TCRdb copy is restricted to in-frame clones and leaves out a portion. The sample lists about 9,700 clones; approximately 68% were seen once. The treatment here: treatment-naive control, cytoreductive nephrectomy. The source was tumor tissue, collected from a patient whose treatment was nephrectomy without radiotherapy. Receptors originate from a man aged 55-75 years with renal cell carcinoma.

The rearrangement links TRBV7-9 to TRBJ2-5; no definite D call. The CDR3 runs to 13 residues. Per the germline V gene, CDR1 is SEHNR and CDR2 is FQNEAQ (reference sequence). Trimming pared 2 bases from V and 2 bases from J, leaving 6 bases between. CDR3: CASSLPPQETQYF. For the CDR3, the DNA is TGTGCCAGCAGCTTACCCCCGCAAGAGACCCAGTACTTC. The whole variable domain, remainder taken from reference TRBV7-9 and TRBJ2-5, is DTGVSQNPRHKITKRGQNVTFRCDPISEHNRLYWYRQTLGQGPEFLTYFQNEAQLEKSRLLSDRFSAERPKGSFSTLEIQRTEQGDSAMYLCASSLPPQETQYFGPGTRLLVL.

The V call is TRBV19, the J call TRBJ2-3; tentatively, D is TRBD2 (6 bases). Trimming took 7 bases from V and 4 from J, leaving 15 bases between them. The CDR3 contains 14 residues. The germline gives CDR1 LNHDA, CDR2 SQIVND (reference sequence). CDR3 amino acids: CASKSRGQADTQYF. CDR3 sequence (DNA): TGTGCCAGTAAGTCGCGGGGCCAAGCAGATACGCAGTATTTT.

The chain recombines TRBV27 with TRBJ2-7; 8 nucleotides align to TRBD1. Germline V gene data show CDR1 as MNHEY and CDR2 as SMNVEV (reference sequence). This CDR3 has 17 residues. V gave up 6 bases and J gave up 1 base; unmatched junction bases: 14. The CDR3 DNA reads TGTGCCAGCAGCCCCGACGTAGGGACAGGTAAATCCTACGAGCAGTACTTC. It specifies CASSPDVGTGKSYEQYF.

The chain combines TRBV6-5 with TRBJ1-1, with D maybe TRBD1 (5 bases). This CDR3 is built from 12 residues. From germline, CDR1 is MNHEY and CDR2 SVGAGI. The V end lost 4 bases, the J end lost 5 bases, and 8 bases lay between the germline ends. CDR3 DNA sequence: TGTGCCAGCAGTTTAAGGGGAACTGAAGCTTTCTTT. Encoded protein: CASSLRGTEAFF.

The J gene is TRBJ2-6, the V gene TRBV28; perhaps TRBD1 as D (5 bases). V lost 6 bases, J lost 4 bases, and 13 bases lay in between. Germline V lookup: CDR1 MDHEN, CDR2 SYDVKM. CDR3 length equals 15 residues. The CDR3 coding sequence is TGTGCCAGCAGCCAAACAGGCCCCGGGGCCAACGTCCTGACTTTC. This encodes CASSQTGPGANVLTF.

V is TRBV2 and J is TRBJ2-3, with D possibly TRBD2 on 5 matching bases. The CDR3 is 13 amino acids. Germline CDR1 SNHLY, CDR2 FYNNEI. V gave up 4 bases and J gave up 5 bases, with 10 bases separating them. The DNA for the CDR3 is TGTGCCAGCAGTGCGGGGTCCCTAGATACGCAGTATTTT. It encodes CASSAGSLDTQYF.

The CDR3 nucleotides read TGTGCCAGCACCCTTAGGGCGGGGGCCTACAATGAGCAGTTCTTC. It yields the protein CASTLRAGAYNEQFF. The chain joins TRBV7-8 to TRBJ2-1; TRBD2 matches at 7 bases. The CDR3 is made up of 15 amino acids. Germline CDR1 and CDR2: SGHVS and FQNEAQ. The junction had 8 bases not matched to a gene; V was cut back by 7 bases and J by 2 bases. Full variable domain (rest looked up from reference TRBV7-8 and TRBJ2-1): GAGVSQSPRYKVAKRGQDVALRCDPISGHVSLFWYQQALGQGPEFLTYFQNEAQLDKSGLPSDRFFAERPEGSVSTLKIQRTQQEDSAVYLCASTLRAGAYNEQFFGPGTRLTVL.

The chain carries TRBV18 and TRBJ2-1; D might be TRBD2 (6 bases). V dropped 2 bases and J dropped 3 bases, with 17 bases sitting between them. The CDR3 is 17 residues long. Looked up from germline, CDR1 is KGHSH and CDR2 is LQKENI. The CDR3 loop is CASSPGFGGRGYNEQFF. CDR3 nucleotide sequence: TGTGCCAGCTCACCAGGTTTCGGGGGAAGGGGCTACAATGAGCAGTTCTTC. Filled out from reference TRBV18 and TRBJ2-1, the complete variable domain reads NAGVMQNPRHLVRRRGQEARLRCSPMKGHSHVYWYRQLPEEGLKFMVYLQKENIIDESGMPKERFSAEFPKEGPSILRIQQVVRGDSAAYFCASSPGFGGRGYNEQFFGPGTRLTVL.

The chain employs TRBV7-9 and TRBJ1-1; TRBD1 aligns across 9 bases. The CDR3 has 14 amino acids. The junction had 4 bases not matched to a gene; V was cut back by 6 bases and J by 2 bases. CDR1 is SEHNR and CDR2 is FQNEAQ in the germline V gene (reference sequence). DNA of the CDR3: TGTGCCAGCAGGCGACAGGGGGGAAACACTGAAGCTTTCTTT. It is translated as CASRRQGGNTEAFF.

The rearrangement uses TRBV27 and TRBJ2-7; no reliable D call. The V gene lost 2 bases and the J gene lost 6 bases, with 14 bases spanning the gap. This CDR3 has 14 amino acids. Germline-derived CDR1 and CDR2 are MNHEY and SMNVEV (reference sequence). The CDR3, as DNA: TGTGCCAGCAGTTTAAAGGGTCTGACGGGCGAGCAGTACTTC. It specifies CASSLKGLTGEQYF.

The genes are TRBV27 and TRBJ2-1, with TRBD2 identical over 8 bases. V was pared by 8 bases and J by 3 bases, with 12 bases of the junction left unmatched. This CDR3 spans 16 amino acids. The germline V gene encodes CDR1 MNHEY and CDR2 SMNVEV (reference sequence). CDR3 residues: CASLLQPGGNYNEQFF. In DNA form, the CDR3 reads TGTGCCAGCTTACTCCAGCCGGGGGGGAACTACAATGAGCAGTTCTTC.

This clone appeared a few times. The chain employs TRBV5-4 and TRBJ1-1; D unclear. The CDR3 is made up of 13 amino acids. CDR1 SGHNT and CDR2 YYREEE come from the germline V gene (reference sequence). V gave up 0 bases and J gave up 4 bases, with 7 bases separating them. The CDR3: CASSLDLSTEAFF. Here the CDR3 DNA reads TGTGCCAGCAGCTTGGACCTCTCCACTGAAGCTTTCTTT.

Written as DNA, the CDR3 is TGTGCCTGGAGGGGGACAGGGGCCCCCACCGGGGAGCTGTTTTTT. Its protein is CAWRGTGAPTGELFF. The rearrangement uses TRBV30 and TRBJ2-2; 10 bases fit TRBD1. The CDR3 is 15 amino acids. Germline V gene data show CDR1 as GTSNPN and CDR2 as SVGIG (reference sequence). With 3 bases clipped from V and 4 bases from J, the junction kept 5 bases outside the gene matches.

This chain connects TRBV30 to TRBJ2-1; 12 bases match TRBD2. J gave up 5 bases and V 0 bases, and 8 bases lay outside the gene matches. This CDR3 comprises 17 residues. Germline V gene sequence: CDR1 GTSNPN, CDR2 SVGIG (reference sequence). The CDR3 nucleotides read TGTGCCTGGAGTGTTTCCTGGACTAGCGGGGTGGACAATGAGCAGTTCTTC. Its translation: CAWSVSWTSGVDNEQFF.

The chain is built from TRBV30 and TRBJ1-2, with no clear D. The CDR3 is 15 amino acids. V gave up 1 base and J gave up 0 bases, with 12 bases separating them. CDR1 GTSNPN and CDR2 SVGIG come from the germline V gene (reference sequence). The CDR3 bases are TGTGCCTGGAGTGGGGTCATTCAAGCTAACTATGGCTACACCTTC. Translating gives CAWSGVIQANYGYTF.

The chain carries TRBV9 and TRBJ2-2; TRBD2 agrees at 8 bases. The V and J ends lost 1 base and 3 bases, in that order; junction bases with no gene match: 2. Germline assignment: CDR1 SGDLS and CDR2 YYNGEE. The CDR3 is 15 residues long. The CDR3 DNA reads TGTGCCAGCAGCGTAAGCGGGAGAGACACCGGGGAGCTGTTTTTT. It translates to CASSVSGRDTGELFF.

This clone has only one observation. This chain links TRBV5-1 with TRBJ1-1; tentative D call: TRBD1 (6 bases). The V gene lost 0 bases and the J gene lost 5 bases, with 17 bases spanning the gap. Germline-derived CDR1 and CDR2 are SGHRS and YFSETQ. The CDR3 runs 16 residues. Written as DNA, the CDR3 is TGCGCCAGCAGCTTGGCCGCCCTCCAGGGGAGTACTGAAGCTTTCTTT. Translation: CASSLAALQGSTEAFF.

J is TRBJ2-7 and V is TRBV7-8, with 8 bases aligning to TRBD2. Losses at the gene ends were 5 bases for V and 3 bases for J; bases not matched to a gene: 6. Germline CDR1 is SGHVS and CDR2 is FQNEAQ. The CDR3 extends over 14 amino acids. CDR3 in amino acids: CASSAREGDYEQYF. The CDR3 coding sequence is TGTGCCAGCAGCGCTCGGGAGGGCGACTACGAGCAGTACTTC.